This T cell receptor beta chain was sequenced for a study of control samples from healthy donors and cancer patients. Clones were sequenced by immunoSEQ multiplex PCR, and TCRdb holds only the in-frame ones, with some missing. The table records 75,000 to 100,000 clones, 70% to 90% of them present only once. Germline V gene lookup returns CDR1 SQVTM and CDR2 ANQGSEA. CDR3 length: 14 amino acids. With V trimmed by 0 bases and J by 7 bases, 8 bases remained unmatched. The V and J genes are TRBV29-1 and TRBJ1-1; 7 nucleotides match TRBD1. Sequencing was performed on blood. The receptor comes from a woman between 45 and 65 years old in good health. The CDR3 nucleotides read TGCAGCGTTGAAGAGGGGACAGACAATTTTGAAGCTTTCTTT. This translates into CSVEEGTDNFEAFF.